The 8 T cell receptor beta chains below were found in one sample sequenced in a study of cytomegalovirus exposure and HLA in healthy donors. TCRdb's table, derived via immunoSEQ multiplex PCR, lists solely in-frame clones and lacks some. Altogether some 100,000 clones are present, more than 85% being singletons, with the ten largest covering about 4.4%. Sequenced material: PBMCs. These receptor sequences come from a man aged 18 to 30 in good health and CMV-seropositive.

The chain links TRBV28 to TRBJ2-7; TRBD2 aligns across 7 bases. The trim removed 5 bases at V and 2 bases at J, leaving 9 bases unmatched. This CDR3 has 15 amino acids. Germline V gene data show CDR1 as MDHEN and CDR2 as SYDVKM. The CDR3 spells CASSLLGGYPYEQYF. The CDR3 coding sequence is TGTGCCAGCAGTCTCCTCGGGGGGTACCCCTACGAGCAGTACTTC.

The V call is TRBV30, the J call TRBJ1-6; 9 nucleotides line up with TRBD1. The CDR3 spans 17 residues. Losses at the gene ends were 5 bases for V and 9 bases for J; bases not matched to a gene: 17. Germline loops: CDR1 GTSNPN, CDR2 SVGIG (reference sequence). The CDR3 loop is CAWAAGQGSPSGSPLHF. The CDR3 DNA is TGTGCCTGGGCAGCGGGACAGGGCAGCCCCAGCGGTTCACCCCTCCACTTT.

The chain is built from TRBV6-4 and TRBJ2-7; 7 nucleotides agree with TRBD1. The V gene end was trimmed by 2 bases and the J gene end by 11 bases; junction bases not matched to a gene: 18. The length of the CDR3 is 16 residues. Germline lookup yields CDR1 MRHNA and CDR2 SNTAGT. The CDR3 is CASSDPRQGSTTLKYF. For the CDR3, the DNA is TGTGCCAGCAGTGACCCGCGACAGGGCTCTACAACTTTAAAGTACTTC.

This chain connects TRBV28 to TRBJ1-1; D remains unclear. The germline V gene encodes CDR1 MDHEN and CDR2 SYDVKM. Deletions cut 5 bases from V and 0 bases from J, with 10 bases between. The CDR3 totals 14 residues. CDR3 sequence reads: CASSRGDMNTEAFF. DNA for the CDR3: TGTGCCAGCAGTCGGGGTGACATGAACACTGAAGCTTTCTTT.

The chain combines TRBV18 with TRBJ2-1; the D gene is possibly TRBD1 (6 bases). CDR1 is KGHSH and CDR2 is LQKENI in the germline V gene. The CDR3 is 13 residues long. Trimming removed 8 bases from V and 5 bases from J, with 13 bases in between. The CDR3 here is CASATGTDNEQFF. The DNA of the CDR3 is TGTGCCAGCGCGACAGGTACCGACAATGAGCAGTTCTTC.

V usage is TRBV28 and J usage is TRBJ2-7, with a weak D call TRBD2 (10 bases). The CDR3 runs 19 residues. In germline, CDR1 is MDHEN, CDR2 SYDVKM. V dropped 1 base and J dropped 3 bases, with 25 bases sitting between them. CDR3 nucleotide sequence: TGTGCCAGCAGTTTATCGGGACAGGGTTGGACTAGCGGTTACTACGAGCAGTACTTC. It specifies CASSLSGQGWTSGYYEQYF.

J is TRBJ2-2 and V is TRBV5-6; D is uncertain. The CDR3 has 13 amino acids. V shed 1 base and J shed 6 bases, with 7 bases lying between them. In germline, CDR1 is SGHDT, CDR2 YYEEEE. The CDR3 DNA reads as TGTGCCAGCAGCTTGCTTCGTCCCGGGGAGCTGTTTTTT. The encoded protein is CASSLLRPGELFF. Looking up the rest from reference TRBV5-6 and TRBJ2-2 gives the full variable domain: DAGVTQSPTHLIKTRGQQVTLRCSPKSGHDTVSWYQQALGQGPQFIFQYYEEEERQRGNFPDRFSGHQFPNYSSELNVNALLLGDSALYLCASSLLRPGELFFGEGSRLTVL.

The chain links TRBV2 to TRBJ2-7, with 9 bases aligning to TRBD1. Per germline, CDR1 SNHLY and CDR2 FYNNEI. V lost 8 bases and J lost 6; bases outside the gene matches: 11. The CDR3 extends over 14 amino acids. The chain's CDR3 is CASCSGQGRSEQYF. The CDR3 nucleotides are TGTGCCAGCTGTTCAGGACAGGGGCGGTCCGAGCAGTACTTC.